What follows are 19 T cell receptor beta chains derived from one specimen sequenced in a study of cytomegalovirus exposure and HLA in healthy donors. Use of 60 Vbeta and 13 Jbeta primers characterized the PCR. Method: immunoSEQ multiplex PCR; TCRdb's copy keeps in-frame clones and lacks some. The clone table shows about 62,000 clones, with the ten largest holding roughly 4.8%. The sequenced material came from PBMCs. These receptors originate from a man aged 25-45 years in good health and CMV-seropositive.

J is TRBJ2-2 and V is TRBV29-1; D perhaps matches TRBD1 (5 bases). CDR3 length equals 13 residues. Trimming removed 2 bases at V and 6 bases at J, with 10 bases between. The germline gives CDR1 SQVTM, CDR2 ANQGSEA. For the CDR3, the DNA is TGCAGCGTTGAAAGACAGCTGGCCGGGGAGCTGTTTTTT. Encoded protein: CSVERQLAGELFF.

This chain links TRBV5-4 with TRBJ2-7; 10 positions match TRBD1. The CDR3 contains 16 residues. Germline V gives CDR1 SGHNT, CDR2 YYREEE (reference sequence). With V trimmed by 5 bases and J by 5 bases, 13 bases remained unmatched. The CDR3 region has the DNA TGTGCCAGCAGGGTGGGGGTCGACAGGGGGCGAGACGAGCAGTACTTC. Its translation is CASRVGVDRGRDEQYF.

This chain uses TRBV7-9 with TRBJ2-5; TRBD1 is a possible D gene (6 bases). V lost 4 bases and J 5 bases, leaving 14 bases between the germline ends. The CDR3 is 14 amino acids. The germline CDR1 and CDR2 sequences are SEHNR and FQNEAQ (reference sequence). This CDR3 is CASSSHAGEETQYF. The CDR3 DNA reads as TGTGCCAGCAGCTCTCATGCAGGGGAGGAGACCCAGTACTTC.

This sequence joins TRBV27 and TRBJ1-5, with D perhaps matching TRBD1 (5 bases). CDR3 length: 16 amino acids. CDR1 and CDR2 (germline): MNHEY, SMNVEV (reference sequence). V was pared by 1 base and J by 0 bases, with 10 bases between. The CDR3 DNA sequence: TGTGCCAGCAGTTTATGGGCAGGGTATAGCAATCAGCCCCAGCATTTT. Protein: CASSLWAGYSNQPQHF.

For this clone: Other DNA variants within this sample encode the same CDR3. V usage is TRBV4-2 and J usage is TRBJ1-6, with 9 bases aligning to TRBD1. The CDR3 sequence is 15 residues long. The trim removed 0 bases at V and 9 bases at J, leaving 3 bases unmatched. The germline V gene encodes CDR1 LGHNA and CDR2 YNFKEQ. The CDR3 DNA reads as TGTGCCAGCAGCCAAGAAGGACAGGGGATTTCACCCCTCCACTTT. This sequence encodes CASSQEGQGISPLHF.

Written as DNA, the CDR3 is TGCGCCAGCAGCCTCGACAGCCAGGGATATGGCTACACCTTC. The encoded protein is CASSLDSQGYGYTF. This chain uses TRBV5-1 with TRBJ1-2, with TRBD1 as a possible D gene (5 bases). With 4 bases removed from V and 5 bases from J, the gap between germline ends came to 15 bases. The CDR3 consists of 14 residues. CDR1 is SGHRS and CDR2 is YFSETQ in the germline V gene.

The gene calls are TRBV10-3 and TRBJ2-1; TRBD1 might be the D (6 bases). Trimming took 0 bases from V and 4 from J, leaving 10 bases between them. The CDR3 totals 15 residues. In germline, CDR1 is ENHRY, CDR2 SYGVKD. CDR3 protein: CAISESGQIYNEQFF. CDR3 in DNA: TGTGCCATCAGTGAGTCGGGACAAATTTACAATGAGCAGTTCTTC.

The chain employs TRBV19 and TRBJ1-3; unclear D gene. The V gene lost 2 bases and the J gene lost 0 bases, with 8 bases spanning the gap. The CDR3 consists of 15 residues. From germline, CDR1 is LNHDA and CDR2 SQIVND (reference sequence). The CDR3 DNA is TGTGCCAGTAGTATACCTACTCTCTCTGGAAACACCATATATTTT. It yields the protein CASSIPTLSGNTIYF.

The DNA for the CDR3 is TGTGCCAGTAGTTCCTGGGGGGACAGGCGCTATGGCTACACCTTC. Amino acids: CASSSWGDRRYGYTF. The chain joins TRBV19 to TRBJ1-2, with 8 bases that match TRBD1. CDR1 is LNHDA and CDR2 is SQIVND in the germline V gene (reference sequence). The V and J ends lost 5 bases and 4 bases, in that order; junction bases with no gene match: 9. The CDR3 is 15 amino acids.

V usage is TRBV5-6 and J usage is TRBJ1-6; 11 bases are shared with TRBD1. This CDR3 comprises 16 residues. CDR1 is SGHDT and CDR2 is YYEEEE in the germline V gene. The V and J ends lost 6 bases and 3 bases, in that order; junction bases with no gene match: 5. The CDR3 loop is CASTGQGADYNSPLHF. The DNA of the CDR3 is TGTGCCAGCACCGGACAGGGGGCGGACTATAATTCACCCCTCCACTTT.

In regard to this clone: Mismatch with germline at one junction end may stem from a read error. This chain connects TRBV7-9 to TRBJ2-1; 7 nucleotides line up with TRBD2. Germline CDR1 is SEHNR and CDR2 is FQNEAQ (reference sequence). CDR3 size: 18 residues. The CDR3 nucleotides read TGTGCCAGCAGCCCGGTGGGTACCGGGAGGAGCTCCGACAATGAGCAGTTCTTC. Its translation is CASSPVGTGRSSDNEQFF.

The chain links TRBV9 to TRBJ1-1; D uncertain. The germline CDR1 and CDR2 sequences are SGDLS and YYNGEE. The CDR3 contains 15 residues. V lost 0 bases and J 1 base, leaving 10 bases between the germline ends. CDR3 bases: TGTGCCAGCAGCGTAGGCGGGGAATGGAACACTGAAGCTTTCTTT. It specifies CASSVGGEWNTEAFF. The full variable domain, in which reference TRBV9 and TRBJ1-1 provide the parts outside the CDR3, is DSGVTQTPKHLITATGQRVTLRCSPRSGDLSVYWYQQSLDQGLQFLIQYYNGEERAKGNILERFSAQQFPDLHSELNLSSLELGDSALYFCASSVGGEWNTEAFFGQGTRLTVV.

CDR3 sequence (DNA): TGCAGCGTTATTATGACTGAAGCTTTCTTT. It specifies CSVIMTEAFF. The chain has TRBV29-1 and TRBJ1-1; D not certain. CDR1 is SQVTM and CDR2 is ANQGSEA in the germline V gene. Trimming took off 5 bases at V and 5 bases at J, with 6 bases between the two ends. CDR3 length: 10 residues.

As regards this clone: The germline gene is not matched at one end of the junction; a read error may be the cause. The rearrangement links TRBV7-9 to TRBJ2-7, with 13 bases identical to TRBD2. The V gene's germline CDR1 is SEHNR and CDR2 FQNEAQ (reference sequence). The CDR3 runs 15 residues. The CDR3 spells CASSLGLAGSYAQSF. The CDR3 DNA reads as TGTGCCAGCAGCTTGGGACTAGCGGGATCCTACGCGCAGTCCTTC.

The chain combines TRBV19 with TRBJ2-1; TRBD1 matches 10 bases. This CDR3 contains 14 residues. The V segment lost 6 bases and the J segment 8 bases; nucleotides outside the gene matches: 7. Germline-derived CDR1 and CDR2 are LNHDA and SQIVND (reference sequence). CDR3: CASRRQGARDEQFF. The DNA of the CDR3 is TGTGCCAGTAGGAGACAGGGGGCTCGGGATGAGCAGTTCTTC.

V is TRBV4-1 and J is TRBJ2-7; D may be TRBD1 (6 bases). Trimming stripped 3 bases from V and 3 bases from J, with 15 bases between. The CDR3 sequence is 15 residues long. Germline V lookup: CDR1 MGHRA, CDR2 YSYEKL. This CDR3 reads CASSQGQGFNYEQYF. DNA for the CDR3: TGCGCCAGCAGCCAGGGGCAGGGGTTCAACTACGAGCAGTACTTC.

The genes are TRBV18 and TRBJ2-7; maybe TRBD1 (6 bases). V shed 2 bases and J shed 2 bases, with 7 bases lying between them. Germline values: CDR1 KGHSH, CDR2 LQKENI. This CDR3 contains 13 residues. CDR3 region: CASSPGQTYEQYF. The CDR3, as DNA: TGTGCCAGCTCACCAGGACAGACCTACGAGCAGTACTTC.

The V gene is TRBV30, the J gene TRBJ2-3; 12 bases map to TRBD2. Germline assignment: CDR1 GTSNPN and CDR2 SVGIG (reference sequence). This CDR3 is 14 amino acids long. Trimming removed 4 bases from V and 3 bases from J; junction bases left unmatched: 2. The CDR3 coding sequence is TGTGCCTGGACGGGGACTAGCGGGACAGATACGCAGTATTTT. Amino acid sequence: CAWTGTSGTDTQYF.

This chain links TRBV6-5 with TRBJ1-1; 7 nucleotides align to TRBD1. The CDR3 sequence is 13 residues long. Germline CDR1 is MNHEY and CDR2 is SVGAGI. The ends lost 2 bases at V and 6 bases at J; junction bases unmatched: 3. The CDR3 nucleotides are TGTGCCAGCAGTTACGGCAGGGGGTCTGAAGCTTTCTTT. Amino acid sequence: CASSYGRGSEAFF.